The clone carrying this T cell receptor beta chain showed up just a few times. This sample was taken from a study of CD8 T cells in Susac syndrome. Blood CD8+ and CD4+ T cells underwent high-throughput TCR beta sequencing. Random hexamers were used to reverse transcribe the RNA input (about 0.5 to 1 ug). Across 54 Vbeta and 13 Jbeta, immunoSEQ multiplex PCR amplified TCR beta CDR3. MiXCR was run by TCRdb on the immunoSEQ multiplex PCR reads, yielding one entry per CDR3 protein. In the table there are 150,000 to 200,000 distinct CDR3 sequences, 93% of which are singletons. The sequenced sample was CD4+ T cells from PBMCs. The receptor was isolated from a human donor with multiple sclerosis.

CDR3 coding DNA: TGTGCCAGTAGTACCTGGACAGGGGACACTGAAGCTTTCTTT. Amino acids: CASSTWTGDTEAFF. This sequence joins TRBV19 and TRBJ1-1, with TRBD1 identical over 9 bases. CDR1 is LNHDA and CDR2 is SQIVND in the germline V gene (reference sequence). Losses at the gene ends were 4 bases for V and 3 bases for J; bases not matched to a gene: 3. The CDR3 is made up of 14 amino acids.